These T cell receptor beta chains were read from a single sample in a study of blood T cell repertoires in COVID-19. Method: immunoSEQ multiplex PCR; TCRdb's copy keeps in-frame clones and lacks some. The sample shows some 110,000 clones, 70% to 90% of them seen only once. Specimen: peripheral blood. The receptor source for this set is a man aged 70-80 years who had recovered from COVID-19. The CDR3 runs from the conserved cysteine through the conserved F or W. A D gene is named only where the DNA matches it firmly. A clone size is listed for some rows: how often the clone was seen (once, few, many), or a class if it is expanded.

>13|.|.|TRBJ2-5|TRBV7-9
CASSLRAEETQYF
>16|.|.|TRBJ1-2|TRBV9
CASSPPRGTGNYGYTF
>13|.|TRBD1|TRBJ2-3|TRBV19
CASRDRTTDTQYF
>15|.|.|TRBJ2-7|TRBV5-4
CASSKPGGSSYEQYF
>16|.|.|TRBJ1-1|TRBV5-1
CASRGDPGQPNTEAFF
>18|.|.|TRBJ2-3|TRBV7-8
CASSFQWASEPSTDTQYF
>14|.|TRBD1|TRBJ1-1|TRBV18
CASSPVRGVTEAFF
>13|.|TRBD1|TRBJ2-2|TRBV19
CATDRGRTGELFF
>18|.|TRBD2|TRBJ2-1|TRBV19
CASSVSKASGSYYNEQFF
>15|.|.|TRBJ1-6|TRBV5-1
CASSLVAGGDSPLHF
>16|.|.|TRBJ1-2|TRBV24-1
CATSDAGQGQIYGYTF
>14|.|TRBD1|TRBJ1-6|TRBV6-5
CASSRQGNNSPLHF
>14|.|.|TRBJ2-5|TRBV9
CASSPGQWQETQYF
>15|.|TRBD2|TRBJ2-2|TRBV6-5
CASNTGGSGTGELFF
>15|.|TRBD1|TRBJ2-5|TRBV7-2
CATAPGQGYQETQYF
>11|.|.|TRBJ1-2|TRBV29-1
CTTWGGGGYTF
>15|.|TRBD1|TRBJ1-1|TRBV7-9
CASSFRTGANTEAFF
>15|.|.|TRBJ1-6|TRBV27
CASSLFVQGNSPLHF
>15|.|.|TRBJ2-1|TRBV4-3
CASTKRQNSYNEQFF
>14|.|.|TRBJ1-5|TRBV2
CASSEVAGDQPQHF
>22|.|TRBD2|TRBJ2-1|TRBV15
CATSREALEGLAGKSSYNEQFF
>16|.|TRBD2|TRBJ2-3|TRBV5-4
CASSAGLAGGGDTQYF
>14|once|.|TRBJ2-5|TRBV5-6
CASSLATPQETQYF
>14|.|.|TRBJ2-2|TRBV30
CAWSDLTNTGELFF
>15|.|.|TRBJ1-2|TRBV7-2
CASSSTSAGQHGYTF
>15|.|TRBD2|TRBJ2-7|TRBV5-1
CASSLVAGGSHEQYF
>17|.|TRBD1|TRBJ1-4|TRBV9
CASSADRFDRGNEKLFF
>16|.|TRBD1|TRBJ2-2|TRBV19
CASSSTGFRNTGELFF
>16|.|.|TRBJ2-1|TRBV5-4
CASSLAVAGGYNEQFF
>15|.|.|TRBJ1-4|TRBV30
CAWSVSTASNEKLFF
>15|.|.|TRBJ1-2|TRBV2
CASQTPRELNYGYTF
>12|.|TRBD1|TRBJ2-1|TRBV28
CASGQVYNEQFF
>14|.|.|TRBJ2-7|TRBV28
CASSFVGITYEQYF
>14|.|.|TRBJ1-1|TRBV7-2
CASSPQAGDTEAFF
>15|.|TRBD1|TRBJ1-2|TRBV11-2
CASSLGDGTVYGYTF
>13|.|.|TRBJ2-7|TRBV10-1
CASSRDRGSEQYF
>14|.|.|TRBJ1-1|TRBV5-1
CASSLDEGDTEAFF
>15|.|TRBD1|TRBJ1-2|TRBV27
CASTPTGGRLYGYTF
>15|once|.|TRBJ2-3|TRBV5-1
CASSLVSGEGDTQYF
>13|.|.|TRBJ1-1|TRBV18
CASSPTENTEAFF
>16|.|TRBD2|TRBJ2-1|TRBV4-1
CASSHVAGGLYNEQFF
>15|.|TRBD2|TRBJ2-7|TRBV5-4
CATRPGTSGEYEQYF
>14|once|TRBD2|TRBJ2-3|TRBV9
CASSVPAGGNTQYF
>16|.|TRBD1|TRBJ2-7|TRBV7-8
CASSLPRDRGSYEQYF
>12|.|.|TRBJ1-2|TRBV11-2
CASSLGYLGYTF
>15|.|TRBD1|TRBJ1-1|TRBV7-6
CASSPSEGARTEAFF
>12|.|.|TRBJ1-1|TRBV11-2
CASSLSLTEAFF
>14|.|TRBD2|TRBJ2-5|TRBV19
CASRTTGTAGAQYF
>15|.|TRBD1|TRBJ1-3|TRBV5-6
CASSAGQGTGNTIYF
>14|once|.|TRBJ2-7|TRBV7-3
CASSLHPGETEQYF
>16|.|TRBD2|TRBJ2-5|TRBV4-2
CASSPRLAGGMETQYF
>16|few|TRBD1|TRBJ1-1|TRBV5-4
CASSFWDRGMNTEAFF
>16|.|TRBD1|TRBJ2-7|TRBV4-3
CASSPRTGGSSYEQYF
>13|.|.|TRBJ1-2|TRBV19
CASSIAGGPGYTF
>16|.|.|TRBJ1-3|TRBV9
CASSVVGDLSGNTIYF
>14|.|.|TRBJ1-1|TRBV19
CASSIVPARVEAFF
>14|.|TRBD1|TRBJ1-6|TRBV28
CASRIGTVNSPLHF
>15|.|.|TRBJ2-3|TRBV9
CASSVGALSTDTQYF
>14|.|.|TRBJ2-5|TRBV7-2
CASSPPGHQETQYF
>16|few|TRBD1|TRBJ1-2|TRBV30
CAWEGYRDRFNYGYTF